This TCR beta chain is from a study of monozygotic twins with inflammatory bowel disease. Reanalyzing the 5' RACE reads, TCRdb keeps one entry per CDR3 protein, without DNA. The record lists hundreds of thousands of distinct CDR3 sequences, of which the ten most abundant hold 2% to 3%. In germline, CDR1 is LNHNV, CDR2 YYDKDF (reference sequence). CDR3 length equals 12 residues. Sequencing was done on a sample of blood. The V gene is TRBV15, the J gene TRBJ1-2. The TCR originated in a human donor with ulcerative colitis or Crohn's disease, or a healthy co-twin of an affected twin (not recorded which). The CDR3 here is CATRSGYDGYTF. The variable domain in full, completed from reference TRBV15 and TRBJ1-2, reads DAMVIQNPRYQVTQFGKPVTLSCSQTLNHNVMYWYQQKSSQAPKLLFHYYDKDFNNEADTPDNFQSRRPNTSFCFLDIRSPGLGDTAMYLCATRSGYDGYTFGSGTRLTVV.